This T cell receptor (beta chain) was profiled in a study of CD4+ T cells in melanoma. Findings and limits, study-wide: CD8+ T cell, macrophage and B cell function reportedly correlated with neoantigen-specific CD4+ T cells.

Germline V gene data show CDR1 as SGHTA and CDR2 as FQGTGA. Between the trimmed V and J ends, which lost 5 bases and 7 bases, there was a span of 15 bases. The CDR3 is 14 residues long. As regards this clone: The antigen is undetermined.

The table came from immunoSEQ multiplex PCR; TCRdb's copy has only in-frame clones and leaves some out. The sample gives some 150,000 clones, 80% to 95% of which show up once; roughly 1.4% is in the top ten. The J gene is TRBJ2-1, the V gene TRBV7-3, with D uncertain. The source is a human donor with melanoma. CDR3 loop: CASSDRAVGNEQFF. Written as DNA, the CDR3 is TGTGCCAGCAGCGACCGCGCGGTGGGGAATGAGCAGTTCTTC.